Described below is a single T cell receptor (beta chain) sequence and its context. Its antigen is as yet unknown. Only CD45RO-negative cells positively selected for CCR7 counted as naive CD8 cells, so terminally differentiated effector memory CD45RA+ cells were excluded. This CDR3 has 14 amino acids. V lost 4 bases to trimming and J lost 9 bases; unmatched junction nucleotides: 8. CDR1 and CDR2 (germline): SGDLS, YYNGEE. Several immunoSEQ plates received, in even portions, the genomic DNA of each subset. The table came from immunoSEQ multiplex PCR; TCRdb's copy has only in-frame clones and leaves some out. The data hold around 2,000,000 clones, with about 95% observed a single time. The data belong to a study of shared clonotypes between healthy human individuals. Overall study results and limits: Between a few donors, naive CD4 clonotypes were shared at a level of approximately 5%. Generation probability values for non-shared clonotypes were lower than those for clonotypes shared by all four donors. Rarefaction demonstrated incomplete sorted-subset sequencing despite large depth.

Sequencing was performed on naive CD8+ T cells sorted from blood. This TCR was recovered from a man younger than 35 in good health. This chain connects TRBV9 to TRBJ2-1; 9 bases match TRBD1. The CDR3: CASSPRTGEVEQFF. CDR3 nucleotide sequence: TGTGCCAGCAGCCCTCGGACAGGGGAGGTTGAGCAGTTCTTC.